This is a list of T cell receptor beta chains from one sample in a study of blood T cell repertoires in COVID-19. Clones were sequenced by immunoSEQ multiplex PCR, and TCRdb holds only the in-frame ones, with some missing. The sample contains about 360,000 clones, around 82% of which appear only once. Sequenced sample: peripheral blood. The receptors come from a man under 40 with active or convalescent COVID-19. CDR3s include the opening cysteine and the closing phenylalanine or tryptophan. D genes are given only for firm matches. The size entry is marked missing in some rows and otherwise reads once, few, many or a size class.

CDR3aa: CASSLGLAGLPSGANVLTF
CDR3nt: TGTGCCAGCAGCTTGGGACTAGCGGGCCTACCCTCTGGGGCCAACGTCCTGACTTTC
j_gene: TRBJ2-6
v_gene: TRBV5-4
abundance: -
d_gene: TRBD2

CDR3aa: CASSLAAGARYEQYF
CDR3nt: TGTGCCAGCAGCTTAGCGGCAGGGGCGAGGTACGAGCAGTACTTC
j_gene: TRBJ2-7
v_gene: TRBV7-8
abundance: -
d_gene: -

CDR3aa: CASSFLAGVGGDTQYF
CDR3nt: TGTGCCAGCAGCTTTCTTGCCGGCGTCGGGGGAGATACGCAGTATTTT
j_gene: TRBJ2-3
v_gene: TRBV7-3
abundance: -
d_gene: -

CDR3aa: CASSYSKRSGHTF
CDR3nt: TGTGCCAGCAGTTACTCGAAGCGGTCAGGCCACACCTTC
j_gene: TRBJ1-2
v_gene: TRBV6-6
abundance: -
d_gene: -

CDR3aa: CASSLGRVEKLFF
CDR3nt: TGTGCCAGCAGTTTAGGCAGGGTCGAAAAACTGTTTTTT
j_gene: TRBJ1-4
v_gene: TRBV12-3/TRBV12-4
abundance: -
d_gene: -

CDR3aa: CATSRELAGIEQFF
CDR3nt: TGTGCCACCAGCAGAGAACTAGCGGGAATTGAGCAGTTCTTC
j_gene: TRBJ2-1
v_gene: TRBV15
abundance: -
d_gene: TRBD2

CDR3aa: CSARGEAQYF
CDR3nt: TGCAGTGCTAGAGGGGAGGCCCAGTACTTC
j_gene: TRBJ2-5
v_gene: TRBV20-1
abundance: -
d_gene: -

CDR3aa: CATRDRDESGELFF
CDR3nt: TGTGCCACCCGGGACAGGGATGAAAGCGGGGAGCTGTTTTTT
j_gene: TRBJ2-2
v_gene: TRBV10-3
abundance: -
d_gene: TRBD1

CDR3aa: CASSTGISGNTIYF
CDR3nt: TGCGCCAGCAGCACAGGGATCTCTGGAAACACCATATATTTT
j_gene: TRBJ1-3
v_gene: TRBV5-1
abundance: -
d_gene: -

CDR3aa: CASTNPGPYEQYF
CDR3nt: TGTGCCAGCACCAACCCCGGTCCCTACGAGCAGTACTTC
j_gene: TRBJ2-7
v_gene: TRBV28
abundance: -
d_gene: -

CDR3aa: CASSLVSRTTNTGELFF
CDR3nt: TGTGCCAGCAGCTTAGTTAGCAGGACTACGAACACCGGGGAGCTGTTTTTT
j_gene: TRBJ2-2
v_gene: TRBV7-9
abundance: -
d_gene: -

CDR3aa: CASSSTTDRRGYTF
CDR3nt: TGTGCCAGCAGTTCGACCACAGACAGGCGCGGCTACACCTTC
j_gene: TRBJ1-2
v_gene: TRBV6-5
abundance: -
d_gene: -

CDR3aa: CASSRGQGLEQYF
CDR3nt: TGTGCCAGCAGTCGTGGACAGGGCTTAGAGCAGTACTTC
j_gene: TRBJ2-7
v_gene: TRBV6-5
abundance: -
d_gene: TRBD1

CDR3aa: CASSDRRPIHEQYF
CDR3nt: TGTGCCAGCAGTGATAGGCGGCCAATCCACGAGCAGTACTTC
j_gene: TRBJ2-7
v_gene: TRBV2
abundance: -
d_gene: -

CDR3aa: CASSSRVNTQYF
CDR3nt: TGTGCCAGCTCATCCCGCGTGAATACGCAGTATTTT
j_gene: TRBJ2-3
v_gene: TRBV7-4
abundance: -
d_gene: -

CDR3aa: CASSALRWWNQPQHF
CDR3nt: TGTGCCAGCAGCGCCCTACGGTGGTGGAATCAGCCCCAGCATTTT
j_gene: TRBJ1-5
v_gene: TRBV2
abundance: once
d_gene: -

CDR3aa: CASSQTGGGAGVADTQYF
CDR3nt: TGCGCCAGCAGCCAAACCGGGGGTGGGGCGGGAGTAGCAGATACGCAGTATTTT
j_gene: TRBJ2-3
v_gene: TRBV4-3
abundance: once
d_gene: TRBD2

CDR3aa: CASSQSFGGGELFF
CDR3nt: TGTGCCAGCAGCCAGTCATTCGGGGGCGGGGAGCTGTTTTTT
j_gene: TRBJ2-2
v_gene: TRBV14
abundance: -
d_gene: -

CDR3aa: CASSLITRGLYGYTF
CDR3nt: TGCGCCAGCAGCCTTATCACCAGGGGGCTCTATGGCTACACCTTC
j_gene: TRBJ1-2
v_gene: TRBV5-1
abundance: few
d_gene: TRBD1

CDR3aa: CASSLLSGTDSYEQYF
CDR3nt: TGTGCCAGCAGCTTACTTTCCGGGACAGATTCCTACGAGCAGTACTTC
j_gene: TRBJ2-7
v_gene: TRBV7-9
abundance: -
d_gene: TRBD1

CDR3aa: CASQDRGREKLFF
CDR3nt: TGTGCCAGTCAGGACAGGGGACGGGAAAAACTGTTTTTT
j_gene: TRBJ1-4
v_gene: TRBV19
abundance: -
d_gene: TRBD1

CDR3aa: CASRVLASSSYEQYF
CDR3nt: TGTGCCAGCAGGGTACTAGCGTCGAGCTCCTACGAGCAGTACTTC
j_gene: TRBJ2-7
v_gene: TRBV6-5
abundance: -
d_gene: TRBD2

CDR3aa: CASSQERDSPLIGYTF
CDR3nt: TGCGCCAGCAGCCAAGAAAGAGACAGTCCCCTTATAGGCTACACCTTC
j_gene: TRBJ1-2
v_gene: TRBV4-3
abundance: -
d_gene: -

CDR3aa: CASSYSLRNPDTQYF
CDR3nt: TGTGCCAGCAGTTACAGTCTCAGGAACCCAGATACGCAGTATTTT
j_gene: TRBJ2-3
v_gene: TRBV6-2/TRBV6-3
abundance: -
d_gene: -

CDR3aa: CASSQGGASGNSYEQYF
CDR3nt: TGCGCCAGCAGCCAAGGAGGTGCAAGCGGGAACTCCTACGAGCAGTACTTC
j_gene: TRBJ2-7
v_gene: TRBV4-1
abundance: -
d_gene: TRBD2

CDR3aa: CASRVTSGAYNEQFF
CDR3nt: TGTGCCAGCAGAGTTACTAGCGGGGCATACAATGAGCAGTTCTTC
j_gene: TRBJ2-1
v_gene: TRBV2
abundance: -
d_gene: TRBD2

CDR3aa: CASSDTSTGHYGYTF
CDR3nt: TGTGCCAGCAGTGACACTTCGACAGGCCACTATGGCTACACCTTC
j_gene: TRBJ1-2
v_gene: TRBV28
abundance: once
d_gene: -

CDR3aa: CASSDGQGGEPQHF
CDR3nt: TGTGCCAGCAGTGATGGACAGGGTGGCGAGCCCCAGCATTTT
j_gene: TRBJ1-5
v_gene: TRBV2
abundance: -
d_gene: TRBD1

CDR3aa: CASSFLGAYEQFF
CDR3nt: TGTGCCAGCAGCTTTCTGGGAGCGTATGAGCAGTTCTTC
j_gene: TRBJ2-1
v_gene: TRBV7-2
abundance: once
d_gene: -

CDR3aa: CASSTHAGGTTDTQYF
CDR3nt: TGTGCCAGCAGCACTCACGCGGGGGGTACCACAGATACGCAGTATTTT
j_gene: TRBJ2-3
v_gene: TRBV21-1
abundance: once
d_gene: -

CDR3aa: CASSYRGLDTEAFF
CDR3nt: TGTGCCAGCAGTTACAGGGGGCTGGACACTGAAGCTTTCTTT
j_gene: TRBJ1-1
v_gene: TRBV2
abundance: -
d_gene: TRBD1

CDR3aa: CASSIVGTGGRETQYF
CDR3nt: TGTGCCAGTAGTATAGTTGGGACAGGGGGACGAGAGACCCAGTACTTC
j_gene: TRBJ2-5
v_gene: TRBV19
abundance: -
d_gene: TRBD1

CDR3aa: CASTTPGGETQYF
CDR3nt: TGTGCCAGCACCACGCCGGGAGGAGAGACCCAGTACTTC
j_gene: TRBJ2-5
v_gene: TRBV2
abundance: -
d_gene: TRBD2

CDR3aa: CASSQASGAYHTDTQYF
CDR3nt: TGTGCCAGCAGCCAGGCTAGCGGGGCTTACCACACAGATACGCAGTATTTT
j_gene: TRBJ2-3
v_gene: TRBV3-1/TRBV3-2
abundance: few
d_gene: TRBD2

CDR3aa: CASSRLGTGPQETQYF
CDR3nt: TGCGCCAGCAGCCGGCTAGGGACTGGGCCCCAAGAGACCCAGTACTTC
j_gene: TRBJ2-5
v_gene: TRBV5-1
abundance: once
d_gene: -

CDR3aa: CASSYSRDRGRSNTEAFF
CDR3nt: TGTGCCAGCAGTTACTCGAGGGACAGGGGGCGTTCGAACACTGAAGCTTTCTTT
j_gene: TRBJ1-1
v_gene: TRBV6-2/TRBV6-3
abundance: -
d_gene: TRBD1

CDR3aa: CASSPRESSYNEQFF
CDR3nt: TGTGCCAGCAGTCCGCGGGAGAGCTCCTACAATGAGCAGTTCTTC
j_gene: TRBJ2-1
v_gene: TRBV27
abundance: -
d_gene: TRBD2

CDR3aa: CASSPKAGNEKLFF
CDR3nt: TGTGCCAGCAGCCCCAAGGCAGGGAATGAAAAACTGTTTTTT
j_gene: TRBJ1-4
v_gene: TRBV5-5
abundance: -
d_gene: -

CDR3aa: CAIGTPPTNEQFF
CDR3nt: TGTGCCATCGGGACTCCCCCTACGAATGAGCAGTTCTTC
j_gene: TRBJ2-1
v_gene: TRBV10-3
abundance: -
d_gene: -

CDR3aa: CASSPGGNQPQHF
CDR3nt: TGTGCCAGCAGCCCGGGGGGGAATCAGCCCCAGCATTTT
j_gene: TRBJ1-5
v_gene: TRBV7-3
abundance: -
d_gene: -

CDR3aa: CASSPEPRDRGQTNYVEQYF
CDR3nt: TGCGCCAGCAGTCCAGAACCCCGGGACAGGGGGCAAACCAACTACGTAGAGCAGTACTTC
j_gene: TRBJ2-7
v_gene: TRBV23-1
abundance: -
d_gene: TRBD1